This note documents a single T cell receptor beta chain sequence. The CDR3 runs 15 residues. CDR1 MNHEY and CDR2 SMNVEV come from the germline V gene (reference sequence). V was trimmed by 0 bases and J by 1 base, leaving 9 bases between them. This record belongs to a study of control samples from healthy donors and cancer patients. Sequencing used immunoSEQ multiplex PCR; TCRdb keeps in-frame clones, though not all of them. This sample has approximately 120,000 clones, with around 89% found just once. The TCR sequence derives from a woman aged 45-65 years in good health. This chain connects TRBV27 to TRBJ2-5, with a tentative D call TRBD2 (5 bases). Source material: blood. The CDR3 is CASSLSGGTQETQYF. The CDR3 DNA is TGTGCCAGCAGTTTATCCGGAGGAACCCAAGAGACCCAGTACTTC.